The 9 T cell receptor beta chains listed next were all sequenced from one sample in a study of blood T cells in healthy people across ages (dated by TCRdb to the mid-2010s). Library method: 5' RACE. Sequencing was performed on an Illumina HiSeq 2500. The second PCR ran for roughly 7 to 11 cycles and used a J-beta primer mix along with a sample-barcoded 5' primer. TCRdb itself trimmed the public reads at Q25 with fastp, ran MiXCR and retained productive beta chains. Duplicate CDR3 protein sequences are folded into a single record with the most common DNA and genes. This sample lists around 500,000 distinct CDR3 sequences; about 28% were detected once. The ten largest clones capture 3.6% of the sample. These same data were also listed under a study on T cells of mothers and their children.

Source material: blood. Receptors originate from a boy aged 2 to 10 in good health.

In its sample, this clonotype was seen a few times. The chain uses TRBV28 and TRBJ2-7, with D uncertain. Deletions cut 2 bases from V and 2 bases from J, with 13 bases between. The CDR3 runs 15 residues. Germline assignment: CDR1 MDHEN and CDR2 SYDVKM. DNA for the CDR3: TGTGCCAGCAGTTTAACGGACGGATGGACCTACGAGCAGTACTTC. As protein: CASSLTDGWTYEQYF.

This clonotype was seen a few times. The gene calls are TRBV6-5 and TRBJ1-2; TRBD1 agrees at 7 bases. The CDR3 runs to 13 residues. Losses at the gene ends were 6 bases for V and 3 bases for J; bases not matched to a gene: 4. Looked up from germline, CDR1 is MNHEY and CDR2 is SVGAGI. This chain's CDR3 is CASSGTVDYGYTF. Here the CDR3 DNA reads TGTGCCAGCAGCGGGACAGTGGACTATGGCTACACCTTC.

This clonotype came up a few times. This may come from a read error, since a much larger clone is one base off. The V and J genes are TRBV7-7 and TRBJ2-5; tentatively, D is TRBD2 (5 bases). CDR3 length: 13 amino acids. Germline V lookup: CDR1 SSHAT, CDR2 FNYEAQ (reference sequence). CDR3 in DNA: TGTGCTAGCAGCGGTGGGTACCAAGAGGCCCAGTACTTC. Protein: CASSGGYQEAQYF.

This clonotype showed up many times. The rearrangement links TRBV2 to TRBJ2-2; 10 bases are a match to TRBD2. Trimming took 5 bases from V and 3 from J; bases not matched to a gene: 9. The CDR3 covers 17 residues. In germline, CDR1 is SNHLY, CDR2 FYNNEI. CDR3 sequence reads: CASSTKTSGRYTGELFF. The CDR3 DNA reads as TGTGCCAGCAGTACAAAGACTAGCGGGCGTTACACCGGGGAGCTGTTTTTT.

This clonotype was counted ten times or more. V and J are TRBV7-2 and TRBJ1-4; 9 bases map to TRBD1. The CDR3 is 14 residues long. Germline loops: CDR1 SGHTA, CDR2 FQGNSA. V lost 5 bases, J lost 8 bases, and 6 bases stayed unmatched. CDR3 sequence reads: CASSPGQGREKLFF. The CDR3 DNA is TGTGCCAGCAGCCCCGGACAGGGGCGGGAAAAACTGTTTTTT.

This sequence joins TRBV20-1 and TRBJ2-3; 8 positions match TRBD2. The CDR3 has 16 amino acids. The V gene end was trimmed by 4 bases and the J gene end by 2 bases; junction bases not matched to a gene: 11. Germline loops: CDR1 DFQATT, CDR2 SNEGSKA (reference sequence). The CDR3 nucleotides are TGCAGTGCTACTCCACTCGGGAGGGCCCACACAGATACGCAGTATTTT. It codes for CSATPLGRAHTDTQYF.

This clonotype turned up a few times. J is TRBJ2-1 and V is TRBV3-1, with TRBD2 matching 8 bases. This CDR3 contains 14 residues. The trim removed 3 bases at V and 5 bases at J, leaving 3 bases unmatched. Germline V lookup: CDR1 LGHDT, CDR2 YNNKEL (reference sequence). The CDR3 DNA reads TGTGCCAGCAGCCATGGCGGGGGGAACAATGAGCAGTTCTTC. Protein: CASSHGGGNNEQFF.

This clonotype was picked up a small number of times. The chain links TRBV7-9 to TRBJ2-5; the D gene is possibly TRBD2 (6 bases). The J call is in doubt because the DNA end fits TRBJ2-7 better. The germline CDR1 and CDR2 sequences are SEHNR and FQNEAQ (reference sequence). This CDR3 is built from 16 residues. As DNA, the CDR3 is TGTGCCAGCAGCTTAGTCCCACTAGCCTTGGGCTACGAGCAGTACTTC. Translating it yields CASSLVPLALGYEQYF.

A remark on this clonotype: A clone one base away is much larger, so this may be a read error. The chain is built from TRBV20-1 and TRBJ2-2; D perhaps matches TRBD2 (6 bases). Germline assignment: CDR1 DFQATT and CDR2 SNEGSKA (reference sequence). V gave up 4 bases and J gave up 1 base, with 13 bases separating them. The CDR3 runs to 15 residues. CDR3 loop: CSAKKDGGNTGELFF. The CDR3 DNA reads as TGCAGTGCTAAAAAAGACGGGGGGAACACCGGGGAGCTGTTTTTT.